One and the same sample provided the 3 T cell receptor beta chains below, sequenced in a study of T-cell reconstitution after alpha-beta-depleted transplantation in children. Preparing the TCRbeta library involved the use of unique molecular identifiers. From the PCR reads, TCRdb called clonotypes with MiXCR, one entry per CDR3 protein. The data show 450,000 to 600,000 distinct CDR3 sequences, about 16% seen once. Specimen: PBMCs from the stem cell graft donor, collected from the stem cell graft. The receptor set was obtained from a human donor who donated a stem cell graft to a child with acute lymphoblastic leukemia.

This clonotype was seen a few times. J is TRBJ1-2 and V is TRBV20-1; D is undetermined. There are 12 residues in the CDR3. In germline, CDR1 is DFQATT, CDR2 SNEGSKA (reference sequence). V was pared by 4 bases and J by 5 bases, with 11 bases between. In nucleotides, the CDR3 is TGCAGTGCTACCGGTCTTCGTTATGGCTACACCTTC. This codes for CSATGLRYGYTF.

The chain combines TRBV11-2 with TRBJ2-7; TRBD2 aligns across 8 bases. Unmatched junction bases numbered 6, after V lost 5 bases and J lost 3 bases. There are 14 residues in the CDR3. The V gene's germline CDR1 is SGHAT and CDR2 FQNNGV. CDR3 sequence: CASSPTSGYYEQYF. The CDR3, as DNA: TGTGCCAGCAGCCCCACTAGCGGATACTACGAGCAGTACTTC.

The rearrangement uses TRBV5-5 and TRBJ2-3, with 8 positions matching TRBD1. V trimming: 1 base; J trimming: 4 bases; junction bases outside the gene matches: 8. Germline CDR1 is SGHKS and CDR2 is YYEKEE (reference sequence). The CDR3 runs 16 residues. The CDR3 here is CASSLLTDRESDTQYF. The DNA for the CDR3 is TGTGCCAGCAGCTTGTTAACGGACAGGGAGTCAGATACGCAGTATTTT.